Given below is one T cell receptor beta chain in context. Antigen specificity is unknown. These data belong to a study of T cells in Graves' hyperthyroidism and ophthalmopathy. Study-wide background: Staff took peripheral blood when the initial diagnosis was made, before any treatment began. Study-level findings and limits: Progression to ophthalmopathy was predicted a median of roughly 6.6 months early.

RNA transcripts yielded amplified TCR beta CDR3 regions. HTBI primers were the set used in a first-round RT-PCR of the TCR CDR3. TCRdb re-called the multiplex PCR reads with MiXCR, one entry per CDR3 protein. The table includes about 350,000 distinct CDR3 sequences, roughly 15% detected once. The ends were cut back, 3 bases at V and 0 bases at J, with 12 bases in the middle. The CDR3 has 14 residues. CDR1 DFQATT and CDR2 SNEGSKA come from the germline V gene (reference sequence). Together with thyroid ultrasound, orbital computed tomography, serum thyroxine and TRAb, clinical symptoms were used for diagnoses. Fresh peripheral blood, about 9.6 ml, yielded the PBMCs.

This chain joins TRBV20-1 and TRBJ2-7; tentative D call: TRBD2 (6 bases). This TCR derives from a woman aged 60-75 years with Graves' ophthalmopathy. What was sequenced was blood. Here the CDR3 DNA reads TGCAGTGCTAGGCGGGAAGGGGACTCCTACGAGCAGTACTTC. Residues: CSARREGDSYEQYF.